This T cell receptor (beta chain) derives from a study of T cells in Graves' hyperthyroidism and ophthalmopathy. Lactation, pregnancy, other autoimmune disease or uncontrolled infection excluded patients. This clonotype was counted ten times or more. Regions amplified from RNA transcripts were the TCR beta CDR3 regions. During a first-round RT-PCR of the TCR CDR3, the HTBI primer set was used. Each CDR3 protein is one row after TCRdb ran MiXCR on the multiplex PCR reads. The sample includes 650,000 to 750,000 distinct CDR3 sequences, 14% seen only once; the top ten take 10%. V was clipped by 7 bases and J by 5 bases, with 21 bases between them. Germline V lookup: CDR1 SNHLY, CDR2 FYNNEI. CDR3 length: 16 amino acids.

The chain uses TRBV2 and TRBJ2-1, with D maybe TRBD1 (7 bases). The material sequenced was blood. This clonotype originated in a woman aged 18-29 years with Graves' hyperthyroidism. CDR3 residues: CASKEGATRSDNEQFF. CDR3 DNA sequence: TGTGCCAGCAAGGAGGGGGCGACACGGTCGGACAATGAGCAGTTCTTC.